Shown below are 22 T cell receptor beta chains from a single sample sequenced in a study of cytomegalovirus exposure and HLA in healthy donors. This PCR relied on a set of 60 Vbeta primers and 13 Jbeta primers. The data were produced by immunoSEQ multiplex PCR, yet TCRdb's version contains in-frame clones alone and is incomplete. The table lists over 150,000 clones, almost 85% of them singletons, with roughly 5% in the top ten. Sequencing input: PBMCs. These TCRs come from a girl aged 10-17 years in good health and CMV-seropositive.

V gene TRBV28 combines with J gene TRBJ2-5, with 7 bases matching TRBD1. The CDR3 sequence is 14 residues long. J lost 1 base, V lost 5 bases, and 4 bases had no gene match. The germline V gene has CDR1 MDHEN and CDR2 SYDVKM. The CDR3 sequence is CASSVRQGQETQYF. The CDR3, as DNA: TGTGCCAGCAGTGTCCGACAGGGCCAAGAGACCCAGTACTTC.

The V gene is TRBV7-9, the J gene TRBJ1-2; possibly TRBD1 for D (5 bases). The CDR3 consists of 14 residues. Germline CDR1 and CDR2: SEHNR and FQNEAQ (reference sequence). Trimming took 1 base from V and 4 from J, leaving 10 bases between them. The CDR3 region is CASSLEGFAYGYTF. The CDR3 region has the DNA TGTGCCAGCAGCTTAGAGGGGTTCGCCTATGGCTACACCTTC.

This clone has only one observation. The V gene is TRBV18, the J gene TRBJ2-1; a weak D match, TRBD2 (5 bases). The length of the CDR3 is 13 residues. V was shortened by 3 bases and J by 9 bases, with 12 bases between the two germline ends. The germline V gene has CDR1 KGHSH and CDR2 LQKENI. In DNA form, the CDR3 reads TGTGCCAGCTCACCGCGAGGGAACGGTGAGCAGTTCTTC. Amino acids: CASSPRGNGEQFF.

The rearrangement links TRBV6-5 to TRBJ1-1; TRBD1 might be the D (5 bases). CDR3 length: 15 amino acids. The V and J ends lost 2 bases and 0 bases respectively, with 10 bases between them. Germline V lookup: CDR1 MNHEY, CDR2 SVGAGI. The CDR3 spells CASSYATAMNTEAFF. The CDR3 nucleotides are TGTGCCAGCAGTTACGCGACAGCAATGAACACTGAAGCTTTCTTT.

This clone was seen more than once but under ten times. This rearrangement joins TRBV5-5 to TRBJ1-3, with 10 bases that match TRBD1. The CDR3 is 15 residues long. With V trimmed by 3 bases and J by 3 bases, 3 bases remained unmatched. Germline-derived CDR1 and CDR2 are SGHKS and YYEKEE (reference sequence). The CDR3 sequence: CASSSTGGYGNTIYF. The CDR3 DNA is TGTGCCAGCAGCTCGACAGGGGGCTATGGAAACACCATATATTTT.

CDR3 sequence reads: CASSPGGGINQPQHF. In DNA form, the CDR3 reads TGTGCCAGCAGCCCCGGAGGGGGCATCAATCAGCCCCAGCATTTT. The chain couples TRBV6-5 to TRBJ1-5; TRBD1 aligns across 7 bases. Germline V gene sequence: CDR1 MNHEY, CDR2 SVGAGI. CDR3 size: 15 residues. V lost 6 bases, J lost 3 bases, and 8 bases stayed unmatched.

This clone appeared a few times. CDR3 amino acids: CASSQGGQGFGAFF. The DNA for the CDR3 is TGCGCCAGCAGCCAAGGGGGACAGGGTTTTGGAGCTTTCTTT. The rearrangement uses TRBV4-1 and TRBJ1-1; 9 positions match TRBD1. The CDR3 runs 14 residues. Germline CDR1 MGHRA, CDR2 YSYEKL. The ends lost 1 base at V and 10 bases at J; junction bases unmatched: 7.

This chain links TRBV7-9 with TRBJ1-3; D is ambiguous. The CDR3 spans 13 residues. Per germline, CDR1 SEHNR and CDR2 FQNEAQ (reference sequence). V lost 1 base and J 2 bases, leaving 3 bases between the germline ends. The DNA for the CDR3 is TGTGCCAGCAGCTTAGAGCCTGGAAACACCATATATTTT. It yields the protein CASSLEPGNTIYF.

This clone came up a few times. V and J are TRBV23-1 and TRBJ1-5; D is unresolved. TRBV23-1 is filed as an ORF, its function uncertain. This CDR3 comprises 13 residues. V shed 2 bases and J shed 2 bases, with 4 bases lying between them. The CDR3 is CASSQQGNQPQHF. The CDR3 nucleotides are TGCGCCAGCAGTCAACAGGGCAATCAGCCCCAGCATTTT.

This clone was counted once. The rearrangement joins TRBV6-5 to TRBJ2-5; 12 bases agree with TRBD2. The DNA end lines up better with TRBJ2-7; the J call may be wrong. Germline V gene data show CDR1 as MNHEY and CDR2 as SVGAGI. This CDR3 has 14 residues. The DNA for the CDR3 is TGTGCCAGCAGTCGGACTAGCGGGGTCTACGAGCAGTACTTC. Protein: CASSRTSGVYEQYF.

This clone was counted a single time. V gene TRBV25-1 combines with J gene TRBJ1-3; TRBD1 is a possible D gene (6 bases). CDR3 length: 15 amino acids. CDR1 MGHDK and CDR2 SYGVNS come from the germline V gene. With 4 bases removed from V and 2 bases from J, the gap between germline ends came to 12 bases. The CDR3 loop is CASSGIEGAGNTIYF. DNA for the CDR3: TGTGCCAGCAGTGGAATCGAGGGGGCTGGAAACACCATATATTTT.

This clone was observed a handful of times. The chain combines TRBV9 with TRBJ2-4, with D perhaps TRBD1 (5 bases). This CDR3 is built from 15 residues. Germline V gene data show CDR1 as SGDLS and CDR2 as YYNGEE. V was clipped by 0 bases and J by 1 base, with 8 bases between them. The CDR3: CASSVVPGAKNIQYF. The CDR3 nucleotides read TGTGCCAGCAGCGTAGTCCCAGGGGCCAAAAACATTCAGTACTTC.

The CDR3 sequence is CASTRTYGSTNEKLFF. The CDR3 DNA is TGTGCCAGCACCCGGACTTACGGTTCGACTAATGAAAAACTGTTTTTT. This chain links TRBV27 with TRBJ1-4; D ambiguous. This CDR3 contains 16 residues. Trimming stripped 7 bases from V and 2 bases from J, with 17 bases between. Germline V gene data show CDR1 as MNHEY and CDR2 as SMNVEV (reference sequence).

The rearrangement links TRBV7-8 to TRBJ1-5; D is possibly TRBD1 (5 bases). The V gene lost 7 bases and the J gene lost 1 base, with 8 bases spanning the gap. Germline CDR1 SGHVS, CDR2 FQNEAQ. The CDR3 runs 13 residues. The DNA for the CDR3 is TGTGCCAGCACCCGGGGGAGCAATCAGCCCCAGCATTTT. Its protein product is CASTRGSNQPQHF.

CDR3 nucleotides: TGTGCCAGCAGCCTGGGACTAGCGGGGGGGCCGGCCTACGAGCAGTACTTC. It encodes CASSLGLAGGPAYEQYF. The chain is built from TRBV9 and TRBJ2-7; 16 bases align to TRBD2. V was pared by 4 bases and J by 2 bases, with 6 bases of the junction left unmatched. The CDR3 is 17 amino acids. Germline V gene sequence: CDR1 SGDLS, CDR2 YYNGEE. The variable domain in full, with the rest retrieved from reference TRBV9 and TRBJ2-7, is DSGVTQTPKHLITATGQRVTLRCSPRSGDLSVYWYQQSLDQGLQFLIQYYNGEERAKGNILERFSAQQFPDLHSELNLSSLELGDSALYFCASSLGLAGGPAYEQYFGPGTRLTVT.

V gene TRBV4-1 combines with J gene TRBJ1-2; D possibly corresponds to TRBD1 (6 bases). The CDR3 has 15 residues. The germline V gene has CDR1 MGHRA and CDR2 YSYEKL. Deletions cut 1 base from V and 3 bases from J, with 12 bases between. DNA of the CDR3: TGCGCCAGCAGCCAAGGGGGGGGCCCCTACTATGGCTACACCTTC. Translating it yields CASSQGGGPYYGYTF.

This sequence joins TRBV7-9 and TRBJ1-2, with 8 bases identical to TRBD1. The CDR3 extends over 16 amino acids. V shed 3 bases, J shed 3 bases, and the junction held 9 bases outside the gene matches. Germline-derived CDR1 and CDR2 are SEHNR and FQNEAQ (reference sequence). The CDR3 DNA sequence: TGTGCCAGCAGCTTTTCAGGGGGCGTCCTTCACTATGGCTACACCTTC. It encodes CASSFSGGVLHYGYTF.

Written as DNA, the CDR3 is TGTGCCAGCCTCTCCTACAGTAACACCGGGGAGCTGTTTTTT. It yields the protein CASLSYSNTGELFF. J is TRBJ2-2 and V is TRBV6-5; D not certain. The germline V and J ends were trimmed by 8 bases and 2 bases, with 12 bases remaining between them. Germline values: CDR1 MNHEY, CDR2 SVGAGI. CDR3 length: 14 amino acids.

This clone occurred once. An end of the junction differs from the germline gene, which may be a read error. This rearrangement joins TRBV5-1 to TRBJ2-1, with 10 nucleotides matching TRBD2. The CDR3 length is 19 residues. Germline loops: CDR1 SGHRS, CDR2 YFSETQ. The DNA of the CDR3 is TGCGCCAGCAGCATTCGGGACAGGTTAGCGGGGGGCTCCTACAATGAGCAATTCTTC. It yields the protein CASSIRDRLAGGSYNEQFF.

The chain combines TRBV11-2 with TRBJ2-5; the D gene is possibly TRBD2 (5 bases). The CDR3 runs 15 residues. CDR1 SGHAT and CDR2 FQNNGV come from the germline V gene. The V and J ends lost 4 bases and 5 bases respectively, with 17 bases between them. CDR3 residues: CASSSALGARETQYF. DNA for the CDR3: TGTGCCAGCAGCTCAGCACTAGGAGCTCGTGAGACCCAGTACTTC. Full variable domain (remainder filled in from reference TRBV11-2 and TRBJ2-5): EAGVAQSPRYKIIEKRQSVAFWCNPISGHATLYWYQQILGQGPKLLIQFQNNGVVDDSQLPKDRFSAERLKGVDSTLKIQPAKLEDSAVYLCASSSALGARETQYFGPGTRLLVL.

The chain combines TRBV4-1 with TRBJ2-1, with D perhaps TRBD2 (7 bases). CDR3 length: 18 residues. Germline-derived CDR1 and CDR2 are MGHRA and YSYEKL. V was cut by 1 base and J by 0 bases, with 16 bases left in between. CDR3 region: CASSQGAPGGDSYNEQFF. Written as DNA, the CDR3 is TGCGCCAGCAGCCAAGGAGCTCCGGGGGGCGACTCCTACAATGAGCAGTTCTTC.

This chain links TRBV6-1 with TRBJ1-1; tentatively, D is TRBD1 (5 bases). Trimming cost V 7 bases and J 0 bases, with 15 bases left between them. The germline gives CDR1 MNHNS, CDR2 SASEGT. The CDR3 runs to 15 residues. The CDR3: CASNGGGGMNTEAFF. The CDR3 DNA sequence: TGTGCCAGCAATGGGGGAGGCGGCATGAACACTGAAGCTTTCTTT.